This paragraph covers one T cell receptor (beta chain) sequence. What it binds is unknown. Sequencing was performed with immunoSEQ multiplex PCR; in TCRdb, only in-frame clones are kept and a portion is missing. The sample holds about 24,000 clones; roughly 80% are singletons and the top ten take about a tenth. The CDR3 spans 14 residues. The germline V gene has CDR1 MNHNY and CDR2 SVGAGI (reference sequence). The germline V and J ends were trimmed by 5 bases and 3 bases, with 14 bases remaining between them. The sample belongs to a study of vaccination effects on CD4 cells after COVID-19. Before sequencing, viral peptide pools were used by the ViraFEST assay to expand antigen-specific CD4+ T cells. Culture lasted 10 days before CD4+ T cell isolation. Prior SARS-CoV-2 infection was absent in the vaccine recipients, as shown by negative nucleocapsid antibodies. Wells containing 1.5 million to 2.5 million PBMC each were cultured with 9 to 10 IU/ml IL-2 and about 10 ug/ml peptides.

The sample in question was CD4+ T cells from PBMCs cultured with HCoV-NL63 spike peptides, obtained before COVID-19 vaccination. The receptor was derived from a human donor who received a COVID-19 vaccine. The chain combines TRBV6-6 with TRBJ2-7; the D gene could be TRBD1 or TRBD2 (5 bases each). DNA of the CDR3: TGTGCCAGCAGTAAGGGGACCGTGGACTACGAGCAGTACTTC. Its translation: CASSKGTVDYEQYF.